Below, 28 T cell receptor beta chains from the same sample are listed, as sequenced in a study of regulatory T cells in long-lasting Graves disease. Arm-PCR with iRepertoire HTBI primers amplified the CDR3 regions for these TCR beta libraries. One entry per CDR3 protein results from TCRdb running MiXCR on the multiplex PCR reads. The table includes around 450,000 distinct CDR3 sequences, 15% detected once. Noted time point: newly diagnosed GD, antithyroid drugs for less than 3 months. The TCR library was prepared using RNA isolated from PBMCs. Separately, the same data were catalogued under a study of T cells in Graves' hyperthyroidism and ophthalmopathy.

The sample consisted of peripheral blood mononuclear cells (PBMCs), taken at new diagnosis, from a patient treated with antithyroid drugs. These receptors originate from a woman between 40 and 50 years old with Graves disease.

The chain is built from TRBV2 and TRBJ1-5, with D perhaps TRBD1 (5 bases). Trimming removed 6 bases from V and 0 bases from J, with 9 bases in between. The CDR3 is 14 amino acids. CDR1 is SNHLY, CDR2 FYNNEI, per germline. For the CDR3, the DNA is TGTGCCAGCAGGCCAAGGGGTAGCAATCAGCCCCAGCATTTT. It specifies CASRPRGSNQPQHF.

This clonotype was seen a handful of times. A read error is likely, as this CDR3 ends without the conserved phenylalanine or tryptophan. V is TRBV11-2 and J is TRBJ2-3, with D possibly being TRBD1 (5 bases). This CDR3 spans 13 amino acids. Germline CDR1 is SGHAT and CDR2 is FQNNGV. Trimming left V 7 bases short and J 4 bases short, with 12 bases between. The CDR3 reads CASTIAGPDTQYS. The CDR3 nucleotides are TGTGCCAGCACCATAGCAGGGCCAGATACGCAGTATTCT.

Many counts were recorded for this clonotype. This chain links TRBV18 with TRBJ1-4, with 9 bases lining up with TRBD1. The germline V gene has CDR1 KGHSH and CDR2 LQKENI. There are 15 residues in the CDR3. V lost 3 bases and J lost 7; bases outside the gene matches: 6. The CDR3 loop is CASSPPGQGSEKLFF. For the CDR3, the DNA is TGTGCCAGCTCACCCCCGGGACAGGGATCTGAAAAACTGTTTTTT.

The V gene is TRBV15, the J gene TRBJ2-2; no firm D call. Deletions cut 0 bases from V and 7 bases from J, with 12 bases between. CDR1 LNHNV and CDR2 YYDKDF come from the germline V gene (reference sequence). The CDR3 is 15 residues long. The CDR3 reads CATSRDRAVNGELFF. CDR3 coding DNA: TGTGCCACCAGCAGAGATAGGGCAGTGAACGGGGAGCTGTTTTTT. The whole variable domain, remainder taken from reference TRBV15 and TRBJ2-2, is DAMVIQNPRYQVTQFGKPVTLSCSQTLNHNVMYWYQQKSSQAPKLLFHYYDKDFNNEADTPDNFQSRRPNTSFCFLDIRSPGLGDTAMYLCATSRDRAVNGELFFGEGSRLTVL.

The chain is built from TRBV7-6 and TRBJ2-1; 10 positions agree with TRBD1. CDR1 and CDR2 from the germline V gene are SGHVS and FNYEAQ. The CDR3 extends over 16 amino acids. V shed 4 bases, J shed 5 bases, and the junction held 8 bases outside the gene matches. The CDR3 region has the DNA TGTGCCAGCAGCTCTTGGGGGACAGGGGCGCACAATGAGCAGTTCTTC. This translates into CASSSWGTGAHNEQFF.

V is TRBV11-2 and J is TRBJ2-7; TRBD1 agrees at 7 bases. Germline CDR1 and CDR2: SGHAT and FQNNGV. This CDR3 is built from 15 residues. V lost 3 bases and J lost 4; bases outside the gene matches: 9. CDR3 protein: CASSLWGRGFYEQYF. Written as DNA, the CDR3 is TGTGCCAGCAGCTTGTGGGGCAGGGGGTTTTACGAGCAGTACTTC. Looking up the rest from reference TRBV11-2 and TRBJ2-7 gives the full variable domain: EAGVAQSPRYKIIEKRQSVAFWCNPISGHATLYWYQQILGQGPKLLIQFQNNGVVDDSQLPKDRFSAERLKGVDSTLKIQPAKLEDSAVYLCASSLWGRGFYEQYFGPGTRLTVT.

The chain couples TRBV7-8 to TRBJ2-2; D gene uncertain. The V gene's germline CDR1 is SGHVS and CDR2 FQNEAQ. V was shortened by 6 bases and J by 6 bases, with 17 bases between the two germline ends. There are 15 residues in the CDR3. CDR3 in amino acids: CASRKIGGLAGELFF. In nucleotides, the CDR3 is TGTGCCAGCAGAAAAATAGGTGGCTTGGCCGGGGAGCTGTTTTTT.

V and J are TRBV12-5 and TRBJ1-2; D unresolved. This CDR3 spans 12 amino acids. V was cut by 9 bases and J by 5 bases, with 13 bases left in between. In germline, CDR1 is LGHNT, CDR2 FRNRAP. CDR3 coding DNA: TGTGCTAGGATTGAGGGAGATTATGGCTACACCTTC. It is translated as CARIEGDYGYTF.

This clonotype was recorded many times. CDR3 protein: CASSPRLGRFYNEQFF. Here the CDR3 DNA reads TGTGCCAGCAGTCCTCGACTAGGGAGGTTCTACAATGAGCAGTTCTTC. The chain has TRBV12-3 or TRBV12-4 and TRBJ2-1, with D perhaps matching TRBD2 (6 bases). The ends were cut back, 5 bases at V and 3 bases at J, with 17 bases in the middle. This CDR3 comprises 16 residues.

This clonotype has just a few counts. V and J are TRBV11-2 and TRBJ2-5, with 8 nucleotides matching TRBD2. This CDR3 comprises 16 residues. With 5 bases clipped from V and 3 bases from J, the junction kept 11 bases outside the gene matches. CDR1 and CDR2 from the germline V gene are SGHAT and FQNNGV. CDR3 coding DNA: TGTGCCAGCAGCGAGACTAGCGTCCCCAAAAAAGAGACCCAGTACTTC. It codes for CASSETSVPKKETQYF.

This clonotype was recorded many times. The CDR3 loop is CASSLRGRLANTEAFF. The CDR3 nucleotides read TGTGCCAGCAGCCTTCGGGGGCGGTTGGCGAACACTGAAGCTTTCTTT. This chain connects TRBV3-1 to TRBJ1-1, with a weak D call TRBD1 (6 bases). The ends were cut back, 4 bases at V and 1 base at J, with 16 bases in the middle. CDR1 is LGHDT, CDR2 YNNKEL, per germline (reference sequence). CDR3 length: 16 residues.

This clonotype has a count of ten or more. The chain couples TRBV12-3 or TRBV12-4 to TRBJ2-3; D ambiguous. The CDR3 sequence is 13 residues long. The V gene lost 4 bases and the J gene lost 4 bases, with 9 bases spanning the gap. The CDR3 region has the DNA TGTGCCAGCAGTTCGACTGGCCCAGATACGCAGTATTTT. Residues: CASSSTGPDTQYF.

In this sample, this clonotype turned up many times. This chain connects TRBV28 to TRBJ2-7; 7 bases are a match to TRBD1. The V gene end was trimmed by 6 bases and the J gene end by 1 base; junction bases not matched to a gene: 12. The CDR3 has 16 residues. Germline-derived CDR1 and CDR2 are MDHEN and SYDVKM. The CDR3: CASSLSAGTDSYEQYF. The DNA for the CDR3 is TGTGCCAGCAGCCTCTCCGCCGGGACAGATTCCTACGAGCAGTACTTC.

This clonotype was found once. The chain carries TRBV28 and TRBJ2-5; D is ambiguous. Germline V gene lookup returns CDR1 MDHEN and CDR2 SYDVKM. The germline V and J ends were trimmed by 7 bases and 3 bases, with 12 bases remaining between them. The CDR3 has 13 residues. CDR3 in DNA: TGTGCCAGCATGGGGTCTGAAAAAGAGACCCAGTACTTC. Translation: CASMGSEKETQYF.

This clonotype was recorded at least ten times. V and J are TRBV7-2 and TRBJ2-5; 7 nucleotides line up with TRBD1. The V and J ends lost 2 bases and 1 base, in that order; junction bases with no gene match: 13. CDR1 is SGHTA and CDR2 is FQGNSA in the germline V gene. The CDR3 runs to 18 residues. CDR3 DNA: TGTGCCAGCAGCTTAACGCTAAACATGGGACAGCTCCAAGAGACCCAGTACTTC. Protein: CASSLTLNMGQLQETQYF.

A few counts support this clonotype. This chain uses TRBV7-8 with TRBJ2-1; possible D gene TRBD2, 6 bases. This CDR3 comprises 16 residues. The ends were cut back, 5 bases at V and 0 bases at J, with 14 bases in the middle. The germline gives CDR1 SGHVS, CDR2 FQNEAQ. This CDR3 reads CASSRVGGTSYNEQFF. For the CDR3, the DNA is TGTGCCAGCAGCCGGGTCGGGGGAACCTCCTACAATGAGCAGTTCTTC.

The sample holds many counts of this clonotype. CDR3 DNA: TGTGCCAGTAGTCCCGGGACTGCTAATCAAGAGACCCAGTACTTC. Its translation: CASSPGTANQETQYF. This rearrangement joins TRBV19 to TRBJ2-5; D might be TRBD2 (6 bases). Trimming removed 5 bases from V and 2 bases from J, with 15 bases in between. The CDR3 covers 15 residues. Germline V lookup: CDR1 LNHDA, CDR2 SQIVND (reference sequence).

V and J are TRBV19 and TRBJ2-7; 11 bases fit TRBD2. The germline V gene encodes CDR1 LNHDA and CDR2 SQIVND (reference sequence). The CDR3 is made up of 17 amino acids. The V segment lost 9 bases and the J segment 2 bases; nucleotides outside the gene matches: 15. The CDR3, as DNA: TGTGCCAGCCGGAGGTCGGCTAGCGGGAGGCTGACCTACGAGCAGTACTTC. This encodes CASRRSASGRLTYEQYF.

The table lists this clonotype with many counts. V gene TRBV12-3 or TRBV12-4 combines with J gene TRBJ2-2, with D uncertain. This CDR3 contains 14 residues. Trimming took 5 bases from V and 6 from J, leaving 13 bases between them. This CDR3 reads CASSPGIWAGELFF. CDR3 nucleotides: TGTGCCAGCAGTCCTGGGATTTGGGCCGGGGAGCTGTTTTTT.

This clonotype was recorded many times. This chain links TRBV24-1 with TRBJ2-1; 13 bases agree with TRBD2. Trimming took 7 bases from V and 14 from J; bases not matched to a gene: 22. This CDR3 has 18 residues. Germline V gene data show CDR1 as KGHDR and CDR2 as SFDVKD. For the CDR3, the DNA is TGTGCCACCAGCTTGTCACGGAAACTAGCGGGAGGGCGCCTATCCGAGTTCTTC. Translating it yields CATSLSRKLAGGRLSEFF.

This clonotype was observed at least ten times. V and J are TRBV29-1 and TRBJ2-2; 12 bases map to TRBD2. Germline loops: CDR1 SQVTM, CDR2 ANQGSEA. V was clipped by 2 bases and J by 10 bases; unmatched bases: 5. The CDR3 is 14 residues long. The CDR3 sequence: CSVELAGGPEELFF. In DNA form, the CDR3 reads TGCAGCGTTGAACTAGCGGGAGGGCCGGAGGAGCTGTTTTTT.

At least ten counts were recorded for this clonotype. This rearrangement joins TRBV12-3 or TRBV12-4 to TRBJ2-7; possible D gene TRBD1, 5 bases. The CDR3 is made up of 13 amino acids. V was pared by 7 bases and J by 1 base, with 11 bases between. CDR3 region: CASTRQGSYEQYF. CDR3 bases: TGTGCCAGCACCCGGCAGGGTTCCTACGAGCAGTACTTC.

The chain carries TRBV4-1 and TRBJ2-7; 10 bases match TRBD2. Germline-derived CDR1 and CDR2 are MGHRA and YSYEKL. CDR3 length: 14 residues. With 6 bases clipped from V and 3 bases from J, the junction kept 5 bases outside the gene matches. The CDR3 loop reads CASRFLAGDYEQYF. The CDR3 coding sequence is TGCGCCAGCAGATTCCTAGCGGGAGACTACGAGCAGTACTTC.

This clonotype was detected ten times or more. The rearrangement uses TRBV7-2 and TRBJ1-4; D ambiguous. The CDR3 extends over 15 amino acids. Germline V lookup: CDR1 SGHTA, CDR2 FQGNSA. V lost 2 bases, J lost 2 bases, and 9 bases lay in between. CDR3 nucleotides: TGTGCCAGCAGCTTACAGGCGGTCACTAATGAAAAACTGTTTTTT. Translation gives CASSLQAVTNEKLFF.

This clonotype showed up just a few times. CDR3 nucleotide sequence: TGTGCCAGCAGTTTGACTGGGCGAGGAAACACCATATATTTT. Its translation is CASSLTGRGNTIYF. This rearrangement joins TRBV28 to TRBJ1-3; D is ambiguous. The CDR3 loop spans 14 amino acids. The germline V and J ends were trimmed by 3 bases and 4 bases, with 10 bases remaining between them. The germline V gene has CDR1 MDHEN and CDR2 SYDVKM.

This clonotype occurred a few times. The genes are TRBV28 and TRBJ2-1, with 10 bases aligning to TRBD1. Germline trimming cut 2 bases from V and 4 bases from J; bases unmatched to any gene: 5. The CDR3 length is 16 residues. Germline V gene lookup returns CDR1 MDHEN and CDR2 SYDVKM. CDR3 residues: CASSLLTGGLYNEQFF. CDR3 nucleotides: TGTGCCAGCAGTTTACTGACAGGGGGCTTATACAATGAGCAGTTCTTC.

CDR3 loop: CASSQALPDSHTDTQYF. DNA of the CDR3: TGTGCCAGCAGCCAAGCGCTGCCCGATAGCCACACAGATACGCAGTATTTT. The chain combines TRBV3-1 with TRBJ2-3; unclear D gene. Germline V gives CDR1 LGHDT, CDR2 YNNKEL (reference sequence). V was shortened by 1 base and J by 2 bases, with 16 bases between the two germline ends. The CDR3 contains 17 residues.

In its sample, this clonotype was seen many times. This chain links TRBV11-3 with TRBJ2-1; 10 nucleotides agree with TRBD2. Trimming at V came to 5 bases and at J to 9 bases, leaving 10 bases not matched to a gene. The CDR3 contains 15 residues. Germline CDR1 reads SGHNT; CDR2 reads YENEEA. Here the CDR3 DNA reads TGTGCCAGCAGCCGCGGACTAGCGGACCGTAGTGAGCAGTTCTTC. This codes for CASSRGLADRSEQFF.